These 7 T cell receptor beta chains were sequenced from one sample in a study of shared clonotypes between healthy human individuals. Data came from immunoSEQ multiplex PCR; TCRdb stores just in-frame clones and leaves some out. The repertoire consists of 1,500,000 or so clones, with approximately 98.5% occurring once and the leading ten covering approximately 0.4%. The sample was naive CD4+ T cells sorted from blood. Stated subset: CD45RA+ positively selected. The source is a man aged 25 to 40 in good health.

This chain joins TRBV15 and TRBJ1-5; no firm D call. This CDR3 region has 15 residues. Germline V CDR1 and CDR2: LNHNV, YYDKDF (reference sequence). Trimming pared 2 bases from V and 4 bases from J, leaving 12 bases between. The CDR3: CATSRKAGGNQPQHF. In nucleotides, the CDR3 is TGTGCCACCAGCAGAAAGGCAGGCGGTAATCAGCCCCAGCATTTT. Together with reference TRBV15 and TRBJ1-5, the CDR3 gives the full variable domain: DAMVIQNPRYQVTQFGKPVTLSCSQTLNHNVMYWYQQKSSQAPKLLFHYYDKDFNNEADTPDNFQSRRPNTSFCFLDIRSPGLGDTAMYLCATSRKAGGNQPQHFGDGTRLSIL.

V gene TRBV28 combines with J gene TRBJ1-5, with 8 nucleotides matching TRBD1. Trimming at V came to 10 bases and at J to 6 bases, leaving 11 bases not matched to a gene. CDR1 is MDHEN, CDR2 SYDVKM, per germline. The CDR3 loop spans 14 amino acids. CDR3 sequence reads: CAIAGTGGGQPQHF. The CDR3 nucleotides read TGTGCCATCGCCGGGACAGGAGGAGGTCAGCCCCAGCATTTT.

The chain links TRBV10-1 to TRBJ2-7; D not resolved. Trimming stripped 3 bases from V and 2 bases from J, with 5 bases between. The V gene's germline CDR1 is WNHNN and CDR2 SYGVQD (reference sequence). CDR3 size: 12 residues. CDR3 protein: CASSEQPYEQYF. CDR3 in DNA: TGCGCCAGCAGTGAACAACCCTACGAGCAGTACTTC.

V is TRBV27 and J is TRBJ2-7, with D possibly being TRBD1 (6 bases). The CDR3 contains 13 residues. Germline V gene data show CDR1 as MNHEY and CDR2 as SMNVEV (reference sequence). Trimming removed 6 bases at V and 2 bases at J, with 11 bases between. CDR3: CASSTGHPYEQYF. The CDR3 nucleotides are TGTGCCAGCAGCACGGGACACCCCTACGAGCAGTACTTC.

This chain links TRBV18 with TRBJ2-3; D perhaps matches TRBD2 (6 bases). This CDR3 has 17 amino acids. The V and J ends lost 5 bases and 2 bases respectively, with 20 bases between them. CDR1 KGHSH and CDR2 LQKENI come from the germline V gene. The DNA for the CDR3 is TGTGCCAGCTCATCTCGGCCGCTGGGACTCCACACAGATACGCAGTATTTT. Translated, it gives CASSSRPLGLHTDTQYF.

This chain uses TRBV29-1 with TRBJ2-1; 9 nucleotides align to TRBD1. V was clipped by 7 bases and J by 2 bases; unmatched bases: 9. CDR3 length equals 15 residues. Germline V gives CDR1 SQVTM, CDR2 ANQGSEA. CDR3: CSARGGTGTYNEQFF. The CDR3 coding sequence is TGCAGCGCCCGGGGTGGGACAGGGACCTACAATGAGCAGTTCTTC.

This chain joins TRBV6-5 and TRBJ2-1, with D perhaps matching TRBD2 (5 bases). This CDR3 is built from 15 residues. From germline, CDR1 is MNHEY and CDR2 SVGAGI. Trimming removed 5 bases at V and 7 bases at J, with 18 bases between. CDR3 bases: TGTGCCAGCAGTCCGATCCAACTAGTAACTAATGAGCAGTTCTTC. As protein: CASSPIQLVTNEQFF.